The clone carrying this TCR beta chain has more than one count but fewer than ten. This sample was taken from a study of T cells in Graves' hyperthyroidism and ophthalmopathy. There were TCR beta CDR3 regions amplified from RNA transcripts. First-round RT-PCR targeting the TCR CDR3 was performed with the HTBI primer set. TCRdb analysed the multiplex PCR reads with MiXCR anew, one entry per CDR3 protein. There are hundreds of thousands of distinct CDR3 sequences in the sample; approximately 25% occur only once, and 73% lies in the top ten. This sequence was found in a man aged 45-65 years with Graves' hyperthyroidism. What was sequenced was blood.

Here the CDR3 DNA reads TGTGCCAGCAGTCCCCCCCATGGACTTGGTGGCTACACCTTC. Its translation: CASSPPHGLGGYTF. This rearrangement joins TRBV12-3 or TRBV12-4 to TRBJ1-2; no clear D. The germline V and J ends were trimmed by 5 bases and 7 bases, with 17 bases remaining between them. The CDR3 is made up of 14 amino acids.